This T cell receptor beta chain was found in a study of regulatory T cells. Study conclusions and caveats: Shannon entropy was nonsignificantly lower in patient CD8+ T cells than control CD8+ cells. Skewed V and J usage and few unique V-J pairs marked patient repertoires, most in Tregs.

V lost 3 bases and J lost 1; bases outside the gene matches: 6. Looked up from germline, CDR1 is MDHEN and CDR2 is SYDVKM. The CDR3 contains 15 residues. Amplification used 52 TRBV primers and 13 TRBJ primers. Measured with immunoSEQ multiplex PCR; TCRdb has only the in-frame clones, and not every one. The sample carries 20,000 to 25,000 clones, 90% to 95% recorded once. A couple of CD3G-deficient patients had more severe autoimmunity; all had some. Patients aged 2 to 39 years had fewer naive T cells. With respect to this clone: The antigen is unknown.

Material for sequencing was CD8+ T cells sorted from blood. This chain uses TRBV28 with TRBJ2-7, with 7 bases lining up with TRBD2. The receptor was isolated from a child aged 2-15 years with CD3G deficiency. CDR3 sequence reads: CASSFSGVPSYEQYF. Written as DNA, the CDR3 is TGTGCCAGCAGTTTCAGCGGGGTACCTTCCTACGAGCAGTACTTC.